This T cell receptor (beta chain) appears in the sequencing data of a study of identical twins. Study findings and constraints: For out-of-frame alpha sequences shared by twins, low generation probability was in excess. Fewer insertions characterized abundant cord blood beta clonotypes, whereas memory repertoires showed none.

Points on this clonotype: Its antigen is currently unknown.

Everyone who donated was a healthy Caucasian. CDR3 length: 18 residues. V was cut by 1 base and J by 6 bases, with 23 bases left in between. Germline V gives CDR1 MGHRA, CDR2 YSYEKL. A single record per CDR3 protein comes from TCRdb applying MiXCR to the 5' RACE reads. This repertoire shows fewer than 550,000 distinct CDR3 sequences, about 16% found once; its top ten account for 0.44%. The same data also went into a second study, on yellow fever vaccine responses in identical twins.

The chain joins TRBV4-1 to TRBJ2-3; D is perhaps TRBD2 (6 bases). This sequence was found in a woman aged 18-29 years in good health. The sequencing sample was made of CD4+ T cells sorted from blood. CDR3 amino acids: CASSQAERDAGYRDTQYF. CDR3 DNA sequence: TGCGCCAGCAGCCAAGCCGAAAGGGACGCGGGGTACCGCGATACGCAGTATTTT.